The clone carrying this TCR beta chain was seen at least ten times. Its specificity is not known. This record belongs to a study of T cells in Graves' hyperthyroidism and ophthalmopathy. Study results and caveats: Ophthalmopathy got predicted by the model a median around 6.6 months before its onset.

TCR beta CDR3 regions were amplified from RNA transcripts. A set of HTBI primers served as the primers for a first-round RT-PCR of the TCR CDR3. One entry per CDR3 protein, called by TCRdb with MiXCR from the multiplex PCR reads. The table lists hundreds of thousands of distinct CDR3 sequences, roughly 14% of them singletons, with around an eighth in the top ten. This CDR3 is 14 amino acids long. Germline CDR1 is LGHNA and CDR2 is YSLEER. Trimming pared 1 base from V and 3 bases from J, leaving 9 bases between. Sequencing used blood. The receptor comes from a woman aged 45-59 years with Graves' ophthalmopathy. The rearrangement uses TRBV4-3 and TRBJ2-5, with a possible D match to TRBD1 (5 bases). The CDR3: CASSQGQQEETQYF. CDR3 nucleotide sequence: TGCGCCAGCAGCCAAGGACAGCAGGAAGAGACCCAGTACTTC.